This TCR beta chain was identified in a study of blood T cell repertoires in COVID-19. Turning to the study itself: COVID-19 samples collected from the United States, Italy and Spain covered acute and convalescent phases. From T cells, B-cell-depleted T cells, or PBMCs came the material, which was cDNA or gDNA.

Trimming removed 8 bases from V and 4 bases from J, with 12 bases in between. The CDR3 sequence is 13 residues long. CDR1 and CDR2 from the germline V gene are SNHLY and FYNNEI. This clone is a singleton in its sample. Authors' methods: Counts of nucleated cells, estimated from reference gene primer amplification, were obtained. TCRdb's copy holds only in-frame clones and misses some; the assay was immunoSEQ multiplex PCR. V and J calls and clone size are copied from that table; D and trimming were computed from the DNA. The repertoire holds 100,000 or so clones, roughly 90% seen once, with about a fifth in the top ten.

The sequenced sample consisted of peripheral blood. The clonotype comes from a human donor with acute or convalescent COVID-19. The donor label of this sample is uncertain. The rearrangement uses TRBV2 and TRBJ1-5; tentatively, D is TRBD1 (6 bases). The CDR3 sequence: CASRQGINQPQHF. CDR3 in DNA: TGTGCCAGCCGGCAGGGGATTAATCAGCCCCAGCATTTT.